The entry below gives a single T cell receptor (beta chain) sequence along with its context. The antigen is not known. This sample is part of a study of shared clonotypes between healthy human individuals. The V and J ends lost 5 bases and 9 bases respectively, with 17 bases between them. This CDR3 comprises 14 residues. Germline V CDR1 and CDR2: SEHNR, FQNEAQ (reference sequence). The assay was immunoSEQ multiplex PCR, and TCRdb's table has in-frame clones only and misses some. The data contain some 550,000 clones, around 97% of them seen just once; the ten biggest clones take up roughly 0.055%. Whole-study findings and limits: Clonotype sharing among donors likely depends on sequencing depth. What limited the represented genetic and exposure-history diversity was the small number of donors.

Sequencing was done on a sample of naive CD4+ T cells sorted from blood. Subset denoted: CD45RA+ positively selected. The rearrangement joins TRBV7-9 to TRBJ2-1; D perhaps matches TRBD2 (6 bases). The source is a woman between 25 and 40 years old in good health. In DNA form, the CDR3 reads TGTGCCAGCAGCCCCGGGGACTTTCTCAGTGAGCAGTTCTTC. Its translation is CASSPGDFLSEQFF.